Sequencing of this TCR beta chain was carried out in a study of T cell repertoires in cytomegalovirus infection. Looking at the study overall: The authors used CMV epitopes that were HLA-C-restricted (recently identified) and HLA-B-restricted (well studied). CMV infection and matching HLA type were both indicated by public TCR beta signatures. Findings of the study overall: Carriers of CMV and the relevant HLA type were discriminated by public TCR beta frequency. HLA-C-restricted CMV clonotypes gave the most frequent clonotype in two of eight donors.

For this clonotype: No antigen is known for it.

One entry per CDR3 protein, called by TCRdb with MiXCR from the reads. In the table there are hundreds of thousands of distinct CDR3 sequences, under 55% of which are singletons. Germline CDR1 MNHEY, CDR2 SVGEGT. There are 16 residues in the CDR3. Germline trimming cut 5 bases from V and 1 base from J; bases unmatched to any gene: 8. The sequenced sample was cultured PBMCs, obtained from culture after CMV antigen stimulation. The clonotype comes from a human donor in good health (CMV status not recorded). Some clones in this sample may be carry-over from other donors' samples. This sequence joins TRBV6-2 or TRBV6-3 and TRBJ1-1, with 9 bases aligning to TRBD1. The CDR3 reads CASSPGTGRSNTEAFF. CDR3 in DNA: TGTGCCAGCAGTCCCGGGACAGGGCGATCGAACACTGAAGCTTTCTTT.